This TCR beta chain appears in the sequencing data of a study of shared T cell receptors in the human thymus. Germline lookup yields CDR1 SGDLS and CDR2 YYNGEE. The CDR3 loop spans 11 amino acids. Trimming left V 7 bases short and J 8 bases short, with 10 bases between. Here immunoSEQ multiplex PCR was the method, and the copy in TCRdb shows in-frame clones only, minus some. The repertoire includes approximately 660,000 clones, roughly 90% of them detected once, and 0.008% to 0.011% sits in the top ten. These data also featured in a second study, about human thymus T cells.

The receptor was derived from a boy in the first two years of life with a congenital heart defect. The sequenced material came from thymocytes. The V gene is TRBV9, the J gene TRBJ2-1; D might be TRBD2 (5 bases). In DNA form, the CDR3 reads TGTGCCAGCGGAGGTGCGGATGAGCAGTTCTTC. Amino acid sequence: CASGGADEQFF.